These 5 T cell receptor delta chains were sequenced from one sample in a study of gamma-delta T cells after stem cell transplantation. TCRdb re-called the RT-PCR reads via CATT. This table has 1,500 to 2,500 delta-chain clones, 6.3% appearing once. The material sequenced was gamma-delta T cells. These receptors were collected from a human donor. It is not recorded whose cells these are; they may come from a transplant donor.

Comments on this clone: Other DNA sequences in the sample encode the same CDR3. This chain uses TRDV2 with TRDJ1; TRDD3 is a possible D gene (5 bases). The CDR3 has 15 residues. Germline V gene data show CDR1 as GEAIGNYY and CDR2 as EKD. Trimming removed 4 bases from V and 0 bases from J, with 14 bases in between. The CDR3 reads CACEGLGTYTDKLIF. As DNA, the CDR3 is TGTGCCTGTGAGGGATTGGGGACCTACACCGATAAACTCATCTTT.

Concerning this clone: A far larger clone is one base from this, pointing to a likely read error. Within the sample, other DNA sequences also encode this same CDR3. The chain has TRDV2 and TRDJ1; 8 bases line up with TRDD3. Germline V gives CDR1 GEAIGNYY, CDR2 EKD. The CDR3 sequence is 22 residues long. The J segment lost 1 base and the V segment lost 0 bases, leaving 24 bases of the junction unmatched. CDR3 nucleotides: TGTGCCTGTGACACCCTTCTTCGGTCGGAAGTACTGGGGGGTTCGACCACCGATAAACTCATCTTT. Its translation: CACDTLLRSEVLGGSTTDKLIF.

By proportion, this clone is medium-sized. The V gene is TRDV2, the J gene TRDJ1, with a weak D call TRDD3 (5 bases). Trimming cost V 2 bases and J 7 bases, with 19 bases left between them. The germline V gene encodes CDR1 GEAIGNYY and CDR2 EKD. This CDR3 has 15 residues. The CDR3 DNA is TGTGCCTGTGACATCGCTGGGACCGAGAGGGGTAAACTCATCTTT. This translates into CACDIAGTERGKLIF.

In its sample, this clone ranks as medium-sized. CDR3 coding DNA: TGTGCCTGTGACACGATCTTGTACACCGATAAACTCATCTTT. Its translation: CACDTILYTDKLIF. This chain links TRDV2 with TRDJ1, with D unclear. Germline CDR1 GEAIGNYY, CDR2 EKD. Trimming cost V 1 base and J 0 bases, with 8 bases left between them. There are 14 residues in the CDR3.

This clone is medium-sized. This rearrangement joins TRDV2 to TRDJ1; TRDD3 might be the D (5 bases). CDR1 is GEAIGNYY, CDR2 EKD, per germline. V lost 0 bases and J lost 0, with 16 bases in between. The CDR3 totals 17 residues. The CDR3 region is CACDTLMGTQNTDKLIF. The CDR3 DNA is TGTGCCTGTGACACCTTAATGGGGACCCAGAACACCGATAAACTCATCTTT.